The 11 T cell receptor beta chains in this list originate from one sample, sequenced in a study of neoadjuvant anti-PD-1 for oral cavity cancer (TCRdb year 2021). The time point label on this specimen signifies: after neoadjuvant nivolumab, at surgical resection. Libraries came from the immunoSEQ multiplex PCR assay. This is the immuneACCESS table as TCRdb keeps it, with only in-frame sequences that have V and J called. A part of the clones is gone; compared with another copy, unresolved V genes explain less than half, and the rest is unexplained. The sample has about 23,000 clones on record, around a quarter of them singletons. In total, the top ten clones hold 16% of the sample. The sample consisted of tumor tissue, taken after nivolumab (anti-PD-1) treatment. These receptors originate from a person between 40 and 85 years old with oral cavity squamous cell carcinoma.

This clone has a count of ten or more. The V and J genes are TRBV20-1 and TRBJ1-2, with no clear D. The ends were cut back, 6 bases at V and 0 bases at J, with 5 bases in the middle. Germline lookup yields CDR1 DFQATT and CDR2 SNEGSKA (reference sequence). The CDR3 covers 11 residues. This chain's CDR3 is CSAVPNYGYTF. The DNA for the CDR3 is TGCAGTGCAGTCCCTAACTATGGCTACACCTTC.

The rearrangement links TRBV5-1 to TRBJ2-1; D uncertain. V lost 0 bases and J 4 bases, leaving 8 bases between the germline ends. Looked up from germline, CDR1 is SGHRS and CDR2 is YFSETQ. CDR3 length: 14 residues. The CDR3 nucleotides are TGCGCCAGCAGCTTGGGCAACGGTTACAATGAGCAGTTCTTC. Its protein product is CASSLGNGYNEQFF.

For this clone: One junction end does not reproduce the germline sequence, and a read error may be involved. The V and J genes are TRBV6-6 and TRBJ2-7, with D perhaps matching TRBD2 (7 bases). The germline V gene has CDR1 MNHNY and CDR2 SVGAGI (reference sequence). The CDR3 totals 12 residues. In DNA, the CDR3 is TGTGCCAGCAATCTACAGGGAGGGCTTCAGTGCTTC. Protein product: CASNLQGGLQCF.

This chain connects TRBV6-1 to TRBJ2-7, with unresolved D. Germline lookup yields CDR1 MNHNS and CDR2 SASEGT. V was cut by 1 base and J by 3 bases, with 4 bases left in between. The CDR3 totals 12 residues. CDR3 nucleotides: TGTGCCAGCAGTGAAGTCAGCTACGAGCAGTACTTC. Translating it yields CASSEVSYEQYF.

V gene TRBV7-3 combines with J gene TRBJ2-1, with D unclear. V was trimmed by 5 bases and J by 5 bases, leaving 4 bases between them. Germline-derived CDR1 and CDR2 are SGHTA and FQGTGA. This CDR3 contains 11 residues. The CDR3 sequence: CASSANNEQFF. The CDR3, as DNA: TGTGCCAGCAGCGCCAACAATGAGCAGTTCTTC.

This chain joins TRBV5-1 and TRBJ1-1; D gene unclear. The CDR3 covers 16 residues. CDR1 is SGHRS and CDR2 is YFSETQ in the germline V gene. Trimming cost V 3 bases and J 0 bases, with 15 bases left between them. CDR3 amino acids: CASSWWLSGLNTEAFF. The DNA of the CDR3 is TGCGCCAGCAGCTGGTGGCTCTCAGGACTGAACACTGAAGCTTTCTTT.

This clone was picked up a small number of times. V usage is TRBV5-1 and J usage is TRBJ2-1, with TRBD2 matching 10 bases. The CDR3 length is 16 residues. Germline CDR1 SGHRS, CDR2 YFSETQ. J lost 7 bases, V lost 1 base, and 8 bases had no gene match. CDR3 in amino acids: CASSLRSGTSANEQFF. CDR3 bases: TGCGCCAGCAGCTTGCGGTCCGGGACTAGCGCTAATGAGCAGTTCTTC. Complete variable domain (other parts from reference TRBV5-1 and TRBJ2-1): KAGVTQTPRYLIKTRGQQVTLSCSPISGHRSVSWYQQTPGQGLQFLFEYFSETQRNKGNFPGRFSGRQFSNSRSEMNVSTLELGDSALYLCASSLRSGTSANEQFFGPGTRLTVL.

This clone turned up a few times. The rearrangement links TRBV7-6 to TRBJ2-3; the D is unclear. CDR3 length: 14 amino acids. Germline CDR1 reads SGHVS; CDR2 reads FNYEAQ. V was trimmed by 1 base and J by 5 bases, leaving 10 bases between them. Here the CDR3 DNA reads TGTGCCAGCAGCTTAGGTGGTCCCCAAGATACGCAGTATTTT. Its translation is CASSLGGPQDTQYF.

V and J are TRBV19 and TRBJ1-2; possible D gene TRBD1, 5 bases. Germline-derived CDR1 and CDR2 are LNHDA and SQIVND (reference sequence). The germline V and J ends were trimmed by 5 bases and 9 bases, with 10 bases remaining between them. This CDR3 has 11 amino acids. The CDR3: CASSLDTRYTF. The CDR3 DNA is TGTGCCAGTAGTCTGGACACGCGCTACACCTTC. Using reference TRBV19 and TRBJ1-2 for the parts outside the CDR3, the full variable domain is DGGITQSPKYLFRKEGQNVTLSCEQNLNHDAMYWYRQDPGQGLRLIYYSQIVNDFQKGDIAEGYSVSREKKESFPLTVTSAQKNPTAFYLCASSLDTRYTFGSGTRLTVV.

The chain joins TRBV4-1 to TRBJ2-5; the D gene could be TRBD1 or TRBD2 (5 bases each). The CDR3 loop spans 13 amino acids. V was clipped by 0 bases and J by 9 bases, with 11 bases between them. Germline CDR1 reads MGHRA; CDR2 reads YSYEKL. CDR3 nucleotides: TGCGCCAGCAGCCAAGATCGCAGGGAGCCCCAGTACTTC. This gives the protein CASSQDRREPQYF.

This rearrangement joins TRBV30 to TRBJ1-4; perhaps TRBD1 as D (5 bases). Germline V gene sequence: CDR1 GTSNPN, CDR2 SVGIG (reference sequence). Deletions cut 1 base from V and 6 bases from J, with 9 bases between. The CDR3 totals 13 residues. CDR3 in DNA: TGTGCCTGGAGTGCTGGGACGGATGAAAAACTGTTTTTT. Residues: CAWSAGTDEKLFF.